Following are 17 T cell receptor beta chains from one sample sequenced in a study of cytomegalovirus exposure and HLA in healthy donors. 60 Vbeta and 13 Jbeta primers were used in PCR. Sequenced by immunoSEQ multiplex PCR; TCRdb stores in-frame clones only, minus some. The data show 100,000 to 140,000 clones, more than 75% seen once. Sequencing was carried out using PBMCs. Every receptor here comes from a man aged 30 to 45 in good health and CMV-seropositive.

The V call is TRBV18, the J call TRBJ1-2; TRBD1 matches at 7 bases. Germline V lookup: CDR1 KGHSH, CDR2 LQKENI. This CDR3 has 14 amino acids. J was trimmed by 2 bases and V by 5 bases; bases with no gene match: 5. CDR3 sequence: CASSSGRGNYGYTF. CDR3 sequence (DNA): TGTGCCAGCTCAAGTGGCAGGGGGAACTATGGCTACACCTTC.

Details on this clone: Compared with germline, one end of the junction differs, possibly owing to a read error. The chain joins TRBV7-9 to TRBJ1-2; 8 bases are a match to TRBD1. CDR1 is SEHNR, CDR2 FQNEAQ, per germline (reference sequence). This CDR3 contains 15 residues. DNA of the CDR3: TGTTCCAGCAGCTTAGCCAGCAGGGGGCAGGATGGCTACACCTTC. The encoded protein is CSSSLASRGQDGYTF.

The rearrangement links TRBV6-1 to TRBJ2-2, with 9 bases aligning to TRBD1. Trimming at V came to 0 bases and at J to 6 bases, leaving 11 bases not matched to a gene. The CDR3 covers 18 residues. CDR1 is MNHNS, CDR2 SASEGT, per germline. Written as DNA, the CDR3 is TGTGCCAGCAGTGAAGCGTCCGTATACAGGGGGCCTTCCGGGGAGCTGTTTTTT. This sequence encodes CASSEASVYRGPSGELFF.

This sequence joins TRBV5-8 and TRBJ2-5; tentatively, D is TRBD1 (8 bases). Looked up from germline, CDR1 is SGHTS and CDR2 is YDEGEE. There are 15 residues in the CDR3. Trimming removed 4 bases from V and 2 bases from J, with 15 bases in between. This chain's CDR3 is CASSRGQGGQETQYF. The CDR3 DNA is TGTGCCAGCAGCCGCGGACAGGGAGGGCAAGAGACCCAGTACTTC.

The rearrangement joins TRBV6-4 to TRBJ2-2; D is perhaps TRBD1 (6 bases). The germline gives CDR1 MRHNA, CDR2 SNTAGT. V lost 7 bases to trimming and J lost 6 bases, with 12 bases between them. The CDR3 has 13 amino acids. For the CDR3, the DNA is TGTGCCAGCAAGCAACAGGGTGCCGGGGAGCTGTTTTTT. Encoded protein: CASKQQGAGELFF.

This chain joins TRBV30 and TRBJ2-3, with D perhaps matching TRBD2 (5 bases). CDR3 length equals 14 residues. The V end lost 0 bases, the J end lost 1 base, and 8 bases lay between the germline ends. Germline V CDR1 and CDR2: GTSNPN, SVGIG (reference sequence). The CDR3 sequence: CAWSVDGGTDTQYF. The CDR3 coding sequence is TGTGCCTGGAGTGTGGACGGGGGCACAGATACGCAGTATTTT.

The chain has TRBV5-1 and TRBJ1-2; no clear D gene. From germline, CDR1 is SGHRS and CDR2 YFSETQ. V lost 4 bases and J 4 bases, leaving 11 bases between the germline ends. There are 13 residues in the CDR3. CDR3 residues: CASSPGLTYGYTF. The CDR3 DNA follows: TGCGCCAGCAGCCCCGGACTAACCTATGGCTACACCTTC.

The chain recombines TRBV5-1 with TRBJ2-3, with D possibly TRBD2 on 6 matching bases. V dropped 0 bases and J dropped 0 bases, with 14 bases sitting between them. Germline V gene sequence: CDR1 SGHRS, CDR2 YFSETQ. The CDR3 runs 17 residues. CDR3 amino acids: CASSLGVGTPSTDTQYF. CDR3 DNA sequence: TGCGCCAGCAGCTTGGGGGTGGGGACTCCGAGCACAGATACGCAGTATTTT.

The chain has TRBV6-1 and TRBJ2-5; D unclear. CDR3 length: 14 residues. Trimming shortened V by 5 bases and J by 3 bases, and 13 bases separated the two germline ends. From germline, CDR1 is MNHNS and CDR2 SASEGT. The CDR3 sequence: CASSPPVGEETQYF. The CDR3 DNA reads as TGTGCCAGCAGTCCGCCCGTCGGTGAAGAGACCCAGTACTTC.

This chain connects TRBV5-1 to TRBJ2-1, with TRBD2 identical over 8 bases. This CDR3 has 14 amino acids. Trimming took 1 base from V and 7 from J; bases not matched to a gene: 4. Germline-derived CDR1 and CDR2 are SGHRS and YFSETQ. The CDR3 coding sequence is TGCGCCAGCAGCTTGCCCGGGGGGGGAAATGAGCAGTTCTTC. Translation gives CASSLPGGGNEQFF.

This rearrangement joins TRBV9 to TRBJ2-1; 11 bases align to TRBD2. CDR1 is SGDLS, CDR2 YYNGEE, per germline. This CDR3 region has 14 residues. The trim removed 0 bases at V and 12 bases at J, leaving 5 bases unmatched. The CDR3 DNA follows: TGTGCCAGCAGCGTAGAGGTAGCGGGGGGGTCGCAGTTCTTC. This translates into CASSVEVAGGSQFF.

Details on this clone: An end of the junction does not agree with germline; a read error may underlie this. The V gene is TRBV7-9, the J gene TRBJ2-1; the D is unclear. Germline CDR1 reads SEHNR; CDR2 reads FQNEAQ (reference sequence). The length of the CDR3 is 13 residues. In DNA form, the CDR3 reads TGTTCCAGCAGCTTAGAACAGTCCAATGAGCAGTTCTTC. Translating gives CSSSLEQSNEQFF.

The chain is built from TRBV5-1 and TRBJ2-3; possible D gene TRBD2, 6 bases. V dropped 4 bases and J dropped 2 bases, with 14 bases sitting between them. CDR1 and CDR2 from the germline V gene are SGHRS and YFSETQ. This CDR3 is 15 amino acids long. The CDR3 loop is CASSPGVSFTDTQYF. DNA of the CDR3: TGCGCCAGCAGCCCGGGGGTCAGTTTCACAGATACGCAGTATTTT.

This chain uses TRBV30 with TRBJ1-3, with D possibly being TRBD1 (5 bases). Germline CDR1 GTSNPN, CDR2 SVGIG (reference sequence). V was trimmed by 5 bases and J by 0 bases, leaving 8 bases between them. The CDR3 length is 13 residues. CDR3 sequence (DNA): TGTGCCTGGGACAGAAACTCTGGAAACACCATATATTTT. Translating it yields CAWDRNSGNTIYF.

This rearrangement joins TRBV5-5 to TRBJ2-2; TRBD1 might be the D (6 bases). Germline-derived CDR1 and CDR2 are SGHKS and YYEKEE (reference sequence). The length of the CDR3 is 15 residues. The germline V and J ends were trimmed by 3 bases and 4 bases, with 13 bases remaining between them. The DNA for the CDR3 is TGTGCCAGCAGCTCACTACAGGGAAGCACCGGGGAGCTGTTTTTT. Protein product: CASSSLQGSTGELFF.

This chain connects TRBV5-4 to TRBJ2-7, with TRBD2 matching 9 bases. J gave up 3 bases and V 0 bases, and 4 bases lay outside the gene matches. The CDR3 is made up of 15 amino acids. The germline V gene has CDR1 SGHNT and CDR2 YYREEE (reference sequence). CDR3 residues: CASSLAVAGDYEQYF. As DNA, the CDR3 is TGTGCCAGCAGCTTGGCAGTAGCGGGGGACTACGAGCAGTACTTC.

The chain combines TRBV7-8 with TRBJ1-6; 10 positions agree with TRBD1. The CDR3 contains 14 residues. Per germline, CDR1 SGHVS and CDR2 FQNEAQ. V dropped 5 bases and J dropped 10; count of bases not matched to a gene: 5. Written as DNA, the CDR3 is TGTGCCAGCAGCCCGGGACAGGGGATGTCACCCCTCCACTTT. Translated, it gives CASSPGQGMSPLHF.